The clone carrying this T cell receptor beta chain has more than one count but fewer than ten. These data belong to a study of blood T cell repertoires in COVID-19. In the study overall: Samples came from the United States, Italy and Spain, spanning acute and convalescent COVID-19. In each case, the material was cDNA or gDNA derived from T cells, B-cell-depleted T cells, or PBMCs.

The CDR3 loop spans 14 amino acids. Looked up from germline, CDR1 is KGHDR and CDR2 is SFDVKD. V lost 12 bases, J lost 0 bases, and 13 bases lay in between. The method was immunoSEQ multiplex PCR; TCRdb's version includes in-frame clones alone and lacks a portion of them. Here the sample spans about 320,000 clones, more than 70% being singletons. This chain connects TRBV24-1 to TRBJ2-2; D perhaps matches TRBD1 (6 bases). The sequence came from a woman aged 45-65 years with acute or convalescent COVID-19. Sequenced input: peripheral blood. CDR3 bases: TGTGCCGTAGGGGGTCGGACGAACACCGGGGAGCTGTTTTTT. Translated, it gives CAVGGRTNTGELFF.